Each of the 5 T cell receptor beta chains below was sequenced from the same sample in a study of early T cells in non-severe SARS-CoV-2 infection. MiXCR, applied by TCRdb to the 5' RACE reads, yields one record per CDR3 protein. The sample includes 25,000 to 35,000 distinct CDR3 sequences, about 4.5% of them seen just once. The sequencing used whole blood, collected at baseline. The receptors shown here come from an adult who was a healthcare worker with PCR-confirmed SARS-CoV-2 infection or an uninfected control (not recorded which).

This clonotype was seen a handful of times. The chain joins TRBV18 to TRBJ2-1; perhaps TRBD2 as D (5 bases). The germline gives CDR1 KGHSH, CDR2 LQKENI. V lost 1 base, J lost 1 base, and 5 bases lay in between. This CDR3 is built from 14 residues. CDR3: CASSPRESYNEQFF. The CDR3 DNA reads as TGTGCCAGCTCACCACGGGAGTCCTACAATGAGCAGTTCTTC.

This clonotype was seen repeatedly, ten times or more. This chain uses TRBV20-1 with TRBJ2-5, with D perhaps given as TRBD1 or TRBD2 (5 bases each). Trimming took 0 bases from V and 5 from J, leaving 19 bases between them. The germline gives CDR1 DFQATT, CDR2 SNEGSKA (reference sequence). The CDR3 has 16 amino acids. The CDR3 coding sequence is TGCAGTGCTAGAGATCTCCGGACTTCCGAGGGGGAGACCCAGTACTTC. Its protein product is CSARDLRTSEGETQYF.

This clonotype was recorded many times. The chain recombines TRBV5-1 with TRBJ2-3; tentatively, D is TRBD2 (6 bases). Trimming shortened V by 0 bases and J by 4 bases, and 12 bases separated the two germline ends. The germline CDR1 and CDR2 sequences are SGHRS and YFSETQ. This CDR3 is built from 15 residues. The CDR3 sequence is CASSLAGGAADTQYF. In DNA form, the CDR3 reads TGCGCCAGCAGCTTGGCCGGAGGGGCGGCAGATACGCAGTATTTT.

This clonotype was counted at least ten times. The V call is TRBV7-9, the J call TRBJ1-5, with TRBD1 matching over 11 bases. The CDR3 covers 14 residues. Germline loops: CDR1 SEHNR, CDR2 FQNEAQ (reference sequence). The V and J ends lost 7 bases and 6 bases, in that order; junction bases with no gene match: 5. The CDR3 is CASTGQGAGQPQHF. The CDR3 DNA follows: TGTGCCAGCACCGGACAGGGGGCCGGTCAGCCCCAGCATTTT. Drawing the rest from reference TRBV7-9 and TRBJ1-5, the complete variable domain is DTGVSQNPRHKITKRGQNVTFRCDPISEHNRLYWYRQTLGQGPEFLTYFQNEAQLEKSRLLSDRFSAERPKGSFSTLEIQRTEQGDSAMYLCASTGQGAGQPQHFGDGTRLSIL.

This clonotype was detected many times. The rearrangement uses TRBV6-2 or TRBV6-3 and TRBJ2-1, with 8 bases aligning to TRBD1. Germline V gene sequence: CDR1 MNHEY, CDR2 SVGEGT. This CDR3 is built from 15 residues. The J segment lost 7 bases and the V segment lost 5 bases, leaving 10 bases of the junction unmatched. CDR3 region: CASSPGGQVLNEQFF. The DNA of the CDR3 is TGTGCCAGCAGTCCAGGGGGACAGGTTCTTAATGAGCAGTTCTTC.